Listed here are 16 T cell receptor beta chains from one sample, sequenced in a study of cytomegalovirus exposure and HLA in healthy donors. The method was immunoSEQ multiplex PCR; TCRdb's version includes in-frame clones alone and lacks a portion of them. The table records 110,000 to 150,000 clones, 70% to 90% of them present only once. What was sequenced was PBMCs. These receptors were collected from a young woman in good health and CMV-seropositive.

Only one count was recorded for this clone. CDR3 nucleotides: TGTGCCAGCAGTTCTGACAGTACTAACTATGGCTACACCTTC. Protein product: CASSSDSTNYGYTF. The chain couples TRBV5-5 to TRBJ1-2; D might be TRBD1 (5 bases). Between the trimmed V and J ends, which lost 5 bases and 0 bases, there was a span of 11 bases. The germline CDR1 and CDR2 sequences are SGHKS and YYEKEE (reference sequence). This CDR3 has 14 amino acids. Full variable domain (remainder filled in from reference TRBV5-5 and TRBJ1-2): DAGVTQSPTHLIKTRGQQVTLRCSPISGHKSVSWYQQVLGQGPQFIFQYYEKEERGRGNFPDRFSARQFPNYSSELNVNALLLGDSALYLCASSSDSTNYGYTFGSGTRLTVV.

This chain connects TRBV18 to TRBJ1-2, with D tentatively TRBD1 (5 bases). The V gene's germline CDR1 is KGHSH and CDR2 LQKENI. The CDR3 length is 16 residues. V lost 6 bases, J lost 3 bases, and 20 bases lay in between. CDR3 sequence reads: CASSERVSGIDYGYTF. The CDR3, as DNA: TGTGCCAGCTCCGAAAGGGTATCAGGGATCGACTATGGCTACACCTTC.

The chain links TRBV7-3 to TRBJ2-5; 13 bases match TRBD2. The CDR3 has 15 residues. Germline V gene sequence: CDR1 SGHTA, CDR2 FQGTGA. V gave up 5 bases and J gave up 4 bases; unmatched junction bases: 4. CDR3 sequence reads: CASSPLAGGAETQYF. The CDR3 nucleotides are TGTGCCAGCAGCCCACTAGCGGGAGGGGCAGAGACCCAGTACTTC.

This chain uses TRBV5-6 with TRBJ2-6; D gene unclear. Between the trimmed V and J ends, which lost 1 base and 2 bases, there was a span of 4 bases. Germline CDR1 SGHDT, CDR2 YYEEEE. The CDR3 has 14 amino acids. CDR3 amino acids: CASSLSTGANVLTF. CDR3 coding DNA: TGTGCCAGCAGCTTGAGCACTGGGGCCAACGTCCTGACTTTC.

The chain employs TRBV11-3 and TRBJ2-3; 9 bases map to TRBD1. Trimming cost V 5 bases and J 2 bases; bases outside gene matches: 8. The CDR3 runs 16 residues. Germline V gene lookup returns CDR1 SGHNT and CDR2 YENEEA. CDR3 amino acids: CASSPGQGGTTDTQYF. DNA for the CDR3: TGTGCCAGCAGCCCGGGACAGGGAGGAACCACAGATACGCAGTATTTT.

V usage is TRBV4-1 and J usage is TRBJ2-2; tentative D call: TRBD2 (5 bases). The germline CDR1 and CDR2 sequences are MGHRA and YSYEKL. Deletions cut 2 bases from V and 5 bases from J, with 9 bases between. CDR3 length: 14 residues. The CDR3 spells CASSQPLGTGELFF. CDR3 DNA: TGCGCCAGCAGCCAACCACTAGGGACCGGGGAGCTGTTTTTT.

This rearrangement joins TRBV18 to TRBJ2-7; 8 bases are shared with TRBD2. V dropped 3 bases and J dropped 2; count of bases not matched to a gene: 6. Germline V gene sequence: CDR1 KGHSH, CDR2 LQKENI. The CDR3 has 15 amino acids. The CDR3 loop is CASSPAGGPTYEQYF. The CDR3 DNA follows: TGTGCCAGCTCACCGGCGGGGGGCCCCACCTACGAGCAGTACTTC.

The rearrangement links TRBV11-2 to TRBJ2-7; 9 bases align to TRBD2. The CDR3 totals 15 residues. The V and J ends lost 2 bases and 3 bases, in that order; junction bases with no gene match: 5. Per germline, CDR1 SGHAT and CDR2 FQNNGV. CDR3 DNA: TGTGCCAGCAGCTTAAGCGGGAGGCCAGACTACGAGCAGTACTTC. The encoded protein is CASSLSGRPDYEQYF.

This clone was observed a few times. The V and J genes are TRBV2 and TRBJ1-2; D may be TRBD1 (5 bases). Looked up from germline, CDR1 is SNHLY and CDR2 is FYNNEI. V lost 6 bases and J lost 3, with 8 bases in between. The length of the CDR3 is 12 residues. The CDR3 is CASRQEHYGYTF. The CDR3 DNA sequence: TGTGCCAGCAGACAGGAGCACTATGGCTACACCTTC.

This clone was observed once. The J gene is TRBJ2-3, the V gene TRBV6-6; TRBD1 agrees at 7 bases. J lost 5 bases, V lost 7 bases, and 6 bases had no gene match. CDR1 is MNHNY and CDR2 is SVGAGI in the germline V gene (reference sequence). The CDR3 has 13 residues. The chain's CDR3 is CASTGQVGDTQYF. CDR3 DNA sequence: TGTGCCAGCACCGGACAGGTTGGAGATACGCAGTATTTT.

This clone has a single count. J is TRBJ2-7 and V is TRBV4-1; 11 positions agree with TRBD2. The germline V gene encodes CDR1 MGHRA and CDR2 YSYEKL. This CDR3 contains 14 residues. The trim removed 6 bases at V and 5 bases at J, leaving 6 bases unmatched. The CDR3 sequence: CASSKGLAGHEQYF. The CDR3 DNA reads TGCGCCAGCAGTAAAGGACTAGCGGGCCACGAGCAGTACTTC.

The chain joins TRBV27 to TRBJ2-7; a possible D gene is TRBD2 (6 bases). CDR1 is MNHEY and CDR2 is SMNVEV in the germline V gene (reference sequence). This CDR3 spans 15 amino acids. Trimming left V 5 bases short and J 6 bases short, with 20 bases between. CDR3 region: CASSPPQLALREQYF. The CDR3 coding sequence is TGTGCCAGCAGTCCACCTCAACTAGCCCTCCGCGAGCAGTACTTC.

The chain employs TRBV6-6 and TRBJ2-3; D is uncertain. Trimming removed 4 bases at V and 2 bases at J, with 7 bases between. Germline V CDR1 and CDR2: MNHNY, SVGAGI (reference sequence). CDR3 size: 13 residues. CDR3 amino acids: CASSLYYTDTQYF. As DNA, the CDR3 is TGTGCCAGCAGTTTGTACTACACAGATACGCAGTATTTT.

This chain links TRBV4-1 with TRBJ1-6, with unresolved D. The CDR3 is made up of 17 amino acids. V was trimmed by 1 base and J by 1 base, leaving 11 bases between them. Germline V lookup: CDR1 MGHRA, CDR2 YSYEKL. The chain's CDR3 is CASSQAFLRSYNSPLHF. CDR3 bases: TGCGCCAGCAGCCAAGCCTTCTTGCGGTCCTATAATTCACCCCTCCACTTT.

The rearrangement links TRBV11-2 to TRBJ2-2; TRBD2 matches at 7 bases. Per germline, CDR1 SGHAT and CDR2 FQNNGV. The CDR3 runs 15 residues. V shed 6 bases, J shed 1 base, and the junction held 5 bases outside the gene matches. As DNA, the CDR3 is TGTGCCAGCAGGCCACTAGCGCTGAACACCGGGGAGCTGTTTTTT. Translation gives CASRPLALNTGELFF.

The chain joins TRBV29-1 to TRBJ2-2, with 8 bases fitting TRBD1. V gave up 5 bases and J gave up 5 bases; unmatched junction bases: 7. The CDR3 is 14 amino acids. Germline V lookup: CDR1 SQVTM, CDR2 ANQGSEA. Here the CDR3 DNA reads TGCAGCGTTAGGACAGGGTCTTATACCGGGGAGCTGTTTTTT. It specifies CSVRTGSYTGELFF.